This T cell receptor beta chain derives from a study of blood T cell repertoires in COVID-19. For the study at large: Nucleic acid was either cDNA or gDNA, and it came from T cells, B-cell-depleted T cells, or PBMCs.

Original methodology: It was from reference gene primer amplification that nucleated cell counts were estimated. Assay used: immunoSEQ multiplex PCR; TCRdb lists only in-frame clones, some missing. V and J calls and clone size are given by that table; D and trimming were obtained from the DNA. The sample consists of 220,000 or so clones, roughly 80% of them appearing once. The CDR3 length is 16 residues. Trimming removed 5 bases from V and 1 base from J; junction bases left unmatched: 4. The germline V gene encodes CDR1 LNHNV and CDR2 YYDKDF (reference sequence). The sequenced sample was peripheral blood. The receptor comes from a man in his thirties or forties with active or convalescent COVID-19. The rearrangement links TRBV15 to TRBJ2-3, with 12 bases that match TRBD2. The CDR3 DNA is TGTGCCACCAGCGGGCGACTAGCGGGGGGCACAGATACGCAGTATTTT. Translating gives CATSGRLAGGTDTQYF. Looking up the rest from reference TRBV15 and TRBJ2-3 gives the full variable domain: DAMVIQNPRYQVTQFGKPVTLSCSQTLNHNVMYWYQQKSSQAPKLLFHYYDKDFNNEADTPDNFQSRRPNTSFCFLDIRSPGLGDTAMYLCATSGRLAGGTDTQYFGPGTRLTVL.